These T cell receptor beta chains were read from a single sample in a study of cytomegalovirus exposure and HLA in healthy donors. Measured with immunoSEQ multiplex PCR; TCRdb has only the in-frame clones, and not every one. The table shows approximately 140,000 clones, with approximately 80% occurring only once. Sequenced: PBMCs. These receptor sequences come from a woman aged 40 to 50 in good health and CMV-seropositive. CDR3s include the opening cysteine and the closing phenylalanine or tryptophan. Each record gives: D gene, J gene, V gene, clone size, CDR3 protein, CDR3 DNA. A D gene is named only where the DNA matches it firmly. Rows may omit the clone size; those that give it use once, few, many or a size class.

d_gene: TRBD1
j_gene: TRBJ1-2
v_gene: TRBV5-4
abundance: -
CDR3aa: CASSRGQVYGYTF
CDR3nt: TGTGCCAGCAGCAGGGGACAGGTCTATGGCTACACCTTC

d_gene: -
j_gene: TRBJ1-6
v_gene: TRBV6-5
abundance: few
CDR3aa: CASSRPEQGNSPLHF
CDR3nt: TGTGCCAGCAGCCGCCCCGAACAGGGTAATTCACCCCTCCACTTT

d_gene: TRBD2
j_gene: TRBJ2-7
v_gene: TRBV7-6
abundance: -
CDR3aa: CASSLTPPLAVYEQYF
CDR3nt: TGTGCCAGCAGCTTAACCCCACCACTAGCGGTGTACGAGCAGTACTTC

d_gene: TRBD1
j_gene: TRBJ2-7
v_gene: TRBV27
abundance: -
CDR3aa: CASSLRGTVTYEQYF
CDR3nt: TGTGCCAGCAGTTTAAGGGGGACAGTGACCTACGAGCAGTACTTC

d_gene: TRBD2
j_gene: TRBJ2-5
v_gene: TRBV29-1
abundance: -
CDR3aa: CSVPSSGGLQETQYF
CDR3nt: TGCAGCGTTCCGTCTAGCGGGGGACTCCAAGAGACCCAGTACTTC

d_gene: -
j_gene: TRBJ2-3
v_gene: TRBV5-1
abundance: -
CDR3aa: CASSRGTGGGGGSWTDTQYF
CDR3nt: TGCGCCAGCAGCCGTGGGACAGGCGGGGGCGGCGGGTCATGGACAGATACGCAGTATTTT

d_gene: TRBD1
j_gene: TRBJ1-1
v_gene: TRBV5-6
abundance: -
CDR3aa: CASSLGRRGPDTEAFF
CDR3nt: TGTGCCAGCAGCTTGGGACGGAGGGGGCCGGACACTGAAGCTTTCTTT

d_gene: TRBD1
j_gene: TRBJ1-1
v_gene: TRBV4-1
abundance: -
CDR3aa: CASRAGQDTEAFF
CDR3nt: TGCGCCAGCAGGGCCGGACAGGACACTGAAGCTTTCTTT

d_gene: TRBD2
j_gene: TRBJ2-7
v_gene: TRBV9
abundance: -
CDR3aa: CASSPNLAGEGEQYF
CDR3nt: TGTGCCAGCAGCCCAAACCTAGCGGGAGAAGGAGAGCAGTACTTC

d_gene: -
j_gene: TRBJ2-1
v_gene: TRBV6-5
abundance: -
CDR3aa: CASSSSMREQFF
CDR3nt: TGTGCCAGCAGTTCCTCCATGCGTGAGCAGTTCTTC

d_gene: TRBD2
j_gene: TRBJ2-7
v_gene: TRBV4-3
abundance: -
CDR3aa: CASSQGLTSGNYEQYF
CDR3nt: TGCGCCAGCAGCCAAGGGTTGACTAGCGGGAATTACGAGCAGTACTTC

d_gene: TRBD1
j_gene: TRBJ1-1
v_gene: TRBV6-1
abundance: -
CDR3aa: CASSERGQGRTEAFF
CDR3nt: TGTGCCAGCAGTGAACGGGGACAGGGAAGAACTGAAGCTTTCTTT

d_gene: TRBD2
j_gene: TRBJ2-7
v_gene: TRBV6-6
abundance: few
CDR3aa: CASSYPGGDEQYF
CDR3nt: TGTGCCAGCAGTTACCCGGGAGGGGACGAGCAGTACTTC

d_gene: TRBD2
j_gene: TRBJ2-1
v_gene: TRBV5-8
abundance: -
CDR3aa: CASSIGTSGYNEQFF
CDR3nt: TGTGCCAGCAGCATCGGGACTAGCGGCTACAATGAGCAGTTCTTC

d_gene: TRBD2
j_gene: TRBJ2-7
v_gene: TRBV6-1
abundance: -
CDR3aa: CAISGTSGRVNSYEQYF
CDR3nt: TGTGCCATCAGTGGGACTAGCGGGAGAGTAAACTCCTACGAGCAGTACTTC

d_gene: -
j_gene: TRBJ2-2
v_gene: TRBV29-1
abundance: -
CDR3aa: CSVRENGELFF
CDR3nt: TGCAGCGTGAGGGAGAACGGGGAGCTGTTTTTT

d_gene: -
j_gene: TRBJ1-2
v_gene: TRBV14
abundance: few
CDR3aa: CASSQDQLINYGYTF
CDR3nt: TGTGCCAGCAGCCAAGACCAACTGATTAACTATGGCTACACCTTC

d_gene: -
j_gene: TRBJ2-3
v_gene: TRBV6-5
abundance: -
CDR3aa: CASSHRDSTDTQYF
CDR3nt: TGTGCCAGCAGTCACAGGGATTCCACAGATACGCAGTATTTT

d_gene: TRBD1
j_gene: TRBJ2-7
v_gene: TRBV19
abundance: few
CDR3aa: CASRSGTGGTYEQYF
CDR3nt: TGTGCCAGTAGATCCGGGACAGGGGGGACCTACGAGCAGTACTTC

d_gene: TRBD2
j_gene: TRBJ2-1
v_gene: TRBV6-5
abundance: -
CDR3aa: CASSPGLAGYEQFF
CDR3nt: TGTGCCAGCAGTCCCGGACTAGCGGGATATGAGCAGTTCTTC

d_gene: -
j_gene: TRBJ1-1
v_gene: TRBV6-5
abundance: -
CDR3aa: CASITPGITEAFF
CDR3nt: TGTGCCAGCATTACTCCAGGGATAACTGAAGCTTTCTTT

d_gene: TRBD2
j_gene: TRBJ2-1
v_gene: TRBV2
abundance: once
CDR3aa: CASSLSGGHNEQFF
CDR3nt: TGTGCCAGCAGTCTTAGCGGGGGGCACAATGAGCAGTTCTTC

d_gene: -
j_gene: TRBJ2-1
v_gene: TRBV7-2
abundance: -
CDR3aa: CASSRGDFNNEQFF
CDR3nt: TGTGCCAGCAGCCGAGGGGACTTCAACAATGAGCAGTTCTTC

d_gene: -
j_gene: TRBJ2-6
v_gene: TRBV7-9
abundance: -
CDR3aa: CASSYGGYGANVLTF
CDR3nt: TGTGCCAGCAGCTATGGGGGCTATGGGGCCAACGTCCTGACTTTC

d_gene: -
j_gene: TRBJ1-2
v_gene: TRBV27
abundance: -
CDR3aa: CASTLKRGSGGYTF
CDR3nt: TGTGCCAGCACCCTCAAAAGGGGGTCGGGAGGTTACACCTTC

d_gene: -
j_gene: TRBJ2-5
v_gene: TRBV5-1
abundance: -
CDR3aa: CASSFTGYQETQYF
CDR3nt: TGCGCCAGCAGCTTTACAGGGTACCAAGAGACCCAGTACTTC

d_gene: -
j_gene: TRBJ2-7
v_gene: TRBV5-4
abundance: -
CDR3aa: CASSPTPTIDEQYF
CDR3nt: TGTGCCAGCAGCCCAACCCCGACTATCGACGAGCAGTACTTC

d_gene: -
j_gene: TRBJ1-2
v_gene: TRBV6-5
abundance: few
CDR3aa: CASSGTGYLNYGYTF
CDR3nt: TGTGCCAGCAGTGGAACAGGGTACCTGAACTATGGCTACACCTTC

d_gene: -
j_gene: TRBJ2-2
v_gene: TRBV10-3
abundance: -
CDR3aa: CAIRYTEDTGELFF
CDR3nt: TGTGCCATCAGATACACGGAGGACACCGGGGAGCTGTTTTTT

d_gene: -
j_gene: TRBJ2-7
v_gene: TRBV9
abundance: -
CDR3aa: CASNGGLKTYEQYF
CDR3nt: TGTGCCAGCAACGGGGGGCTAAAAACCTACGAGCAGTACTTC

d_gene: TRBD1
j_gene: TRBJ2-2
v_gene: TRBV6-4
abundance: -
CDR3aa: CASSDSVGQGVGTGELFF
CDR3nt: TGTGCCAGCAGTGACTCGGTGGGACAGGGGGTCGGTACCGGGGAGCTGTTTTTT

d_gene: TRBD2
j_gene: TRBJ2-1
v_gene: TRBV28
abundance: -
CDR3aa: CASSLPPAVGPSTSGTSLVDEQFF
CDR3nt: TGTGCCAGCAGTTTGCCGCCGGCCGTCGGCCCCTCTACTAGCGGGACTTCCTTAGTTGATGAGCAGTTCTTC

d_gene: -
j_gene: TRBJ2-7
v_gene: TRBV9
abundance: -
CDR3aa: CASSPNSGNSYEQYF
CDR3nt: TGTGCCAGCAGCCCAAATAGCGGAAACTCCTACGAGCAGTACTTC